A single sample is the source of the 32 T cell receptor beta chains below, sequenced in a study of blood T cell repertoires in COVID-19. Clones were read by immunoSEQ multiplex PCR, and TCRdb kept only the in-frame ones, dropping some. The sample has 50,000 to 65,000 clones; around 93% are singletons. Material for sequencing was peripheral blood. These receptors were taken from a woman aged 55-70 years with active or convalescent COVID-19.

This rearrangement joins TRBV5-1 to TRBJ2-3; D may be TRBD2 (6 bases). Germline loops: CDR1 SGHRS, CDR2 YFSETQ. The CDR3 is 15 residues long. Trimming took off 2 bases at V and 0 bases at J, with 10 bases between the two ends. CDR3: CASSFDGGSTDTQYF. In DNA, the CDR3 is TGCGCCAGCAGCTTCGACGGGGGTAGCACAGATACGCAGTATTTT.

This clone appeared once. This rearrangement joins TRBV5-1 to TRBJ2-2; the D is unclear. Trimming took 0 bases from V and 8 from J, leaving 5 bases between them. Germline-derived CDR1 and CDR2 are SGHRS and YFSETQ. The CDR3 is 12 amino acids. DNA for the CDR3: TGCGCCAGCAGCTTGGAAATAGGGGAGCTGTTTTTT. Translation gives CASSLEIGELFF.

J is TRBJ1-1 and V is TRBV6-5; no firm D call. Trimming took off 0 bases at V and 5 bases at J, with 7 bases between the two ends. This CDR3 is built from 13 residues. Looked up from germline, CDR1 is MNHEY and CDR2 is SVGAGI. The CDR3 here is CASSYSGRTEAFF. The CDR3 DNA follows: TGTGCCAGCAGTTACTCGGGGAGGACTGAAGCTTTCTTT.

This rearrangement joins TRBV9 to TRBJ1-1; D perhaps matches TRBD1 (6 bases). There are 14 residues in the CDR3. Trimming left V 7 bases short and J 4 bases short, with 17 bases between. Germline lookup yields CDR1 SGDLS and CDR2 YYNGEE. CDR3 sequence (DNA): TGTGCCAGCGGAGCTACAAGGGGGGGCACTGAAGCTTTCTTT. Its protein is CASGATRGGTEAFF.

J is TRBJ1-3 and V is TRBV18, with 10 bases aligning to TRBD1. CDR3 length: 17 amino acids. The ends lost 4 bases at V and 1 base at J; junction bases unmatched: 7. Germline CDR1 KGHSH, CDR2 LQKENI. The CDR3: CASSQQRQGASGNTIYF. CDR3 in DNA: TGTGCCAGCTCACAGCAGCGACAGGGGGCGTCTGGAAACACCATATATTTT.

The V call is TRBV28, the J call TRBJ1-1; D possibly corresponds to TRBD1 (5 bases). V was cut by 2 bases and J by 3 bases, with 13 bases left in between. This CDR3 is built from 15 residues. The germline CDR1 and CDR2 sequences are MDHEN and SYDVKM. This CDR3 reads CASSLISAGDTEAFF. In DNA form, the CDR3 reads TGTGCCAGCAGTTTAATTTCGGCGGGGGACACTGAAGCTTTCTTT.

The gene calls are TRBV28 and TRBJ1-6; D possibly corresponds to TRBD1 (5 bases). CDR1 is MDHEN, CDR2 SYDVKM, per germline. The V end was cut by 6 bases, the J end by 10 bases, with 16 bases between. The CDR3 is 14 amino acids. This CDR3 reads CASRVRGGWSPLHF. The CDR3 nucleotides are TGTGCCAGCAGGGTCCGGGGGGGATGGTCACCCCTCCACTTT.

The chain has TRBV28 and TRBJ1-4, with D unresolved. Germline-derived CDR1 and CDR2 are MDHEN and SYDVKM. V was pared by 1 base and J by 0 bases, with 3 bases between. This CDR3 region has 14 residues. The DNA of the CDR3 is TGTGCCAGCAGTTTATCAGCAACTAATGAAAAACTGTTTTTT. It yields the protein CASSLSATNEKLFF. The entire variable domain, with the rest obtained from reference TRBV28 and TRBJ1-4, is as follows: DVKVTQSSRYLVKRTGEKVFLECVQDMDHENMFWYRQDPGLGLRLIYFSYDVKMKEKGDIPEGYSVSREKKERFSLILESASTNQTSMYLCASSLSATNEKLFFGSGTQLSVL.

V and J are TRBV28 and TRBJ2-7; 11 nucleotides align to TRBD1. This CDR3 spans 13 amino acids. Germline CDR1 reads MDHEN; CDR2 reads SYDVKM. With 10 bases clipped from V and 5 bases from J, the junction kept 7 bases outside the gene matches. The CDR3 here is CATRTGGIDEQYF. CDR3 in DNA: TGTGCCACCCGGACAGGGGGCATCGACGAGCAGTACTTC.

This clone was found once. V and J are TRBV30 and TRBJ2-3; 14 nucleotides agree with TRBD2. The V and J ends lost 0 bases and 4 bases, in that order; junction bases with no gene match: 3. Germline V CDR1 and CDR2: GTSNPN, SVGIG (reference sequence). CDR3 length: 16 amino acids. Written as DNA, the CDR3 is TGTGCCTGGAGTGTAGGGGGACTAGCGGGAGCAGATACGCAGTATTTT. It codes for CAWSVGGLAGADTQYF.

V usage is TRBV5-5 and J usage is TRBJ1-1; 7 nucleotides match TRBD1. Germline lookup yields CDR1 SGHKS and CDR2 YYEKEE (reference sequence). V dropped 4 bases and J dropped 8; count of bases not matched to a gene: 14. This CDR3 contains 15 residues. CDR3 sequence reads: CASSVSQPGQREAFF. As DNA, the CDR3 is TGTGCCAGCAGCGTTAGTCAACCGGGACAGCGAGAAGCTTTCTTT. Full variable domain (remainder filled in from reference TRBV5-5 and TRBJ1-1): DAGVTQSPTHLIKTRGQQVTLRCSPISGHKSVSWYQQVLGQGPQFIFQYYEKEERGRGNFPDRFSARQFPNYSSELNVNALLLGDSALYLCASSVSQPGQREAFFGQGTRLTVV.

The rearrangement uses TRBV7-2 and TRBJ2-3; the match to TRBD2 covers 7 bases. The germline V gene encodes CDR1 SGHTA and CDR2 FQGNSA. Germline trimming cut 1 base from V and 5 bases from J; bases unmatched to any gene: 9. The CDR3 extends over 16 amino acids. The CDR3 sequence is CASSLVGAGERDTQYF. For the CDR3, the DNA is TGTGCCAGCAGCTTAGTAGGCGCGGGAGAGAGAGATACGCAGTATTTT.

The chain links TRBV3-1 (or the pseudogene TRBV3-2) to TRBJ1-1; no clear D. Germline V lookup: CDR1 LGHDT, CDR2 YNNKEL (reference sequence). The CDR3 runs 15 residues. Trimming removed 0 bases at V and 1 base at J, with 9 bases between. The CDR3: CASSQDGRPNTEAFF. The CDR3 DNA reads as TGTGCCAGCAGCCAAGATGGCAGGCCGAACACTGAAGCTTTCTTT.

This sequence joins TRBV28 and TRBJ1-2, with 7 bases fitting TRBD1. Germline trimming cut 7 bases from V and 0 bases from J; bases unmatched to any gene: 2. From germline, CDR1 is MDHEN and CDR2 SYDVKM. This CDR3 has 13 residues. The CDR3 DNA reads as TGTGCCAGCATCCAGGGGGCTAACTATGGCTACACCTTC. Translated, it gives CASIQGANYGYTF.

V and J are TRBV5-4 and TRBJ2-7; 7 bases map to TRBD2. This CDR3 is 13 amino acids long. Germline-derived CDR1 and CDR2 are SGHNT and YYREEE (reference sequence). Losses at the gene ends were 2 bases for V and 1 base for J; bases not matched to a gene: 0. The CDR3 loop reads CASSLAGSYEQYF. The CDR3, as DNA: TGTGCCAGCAGCTTAGCGGGATCCTACGAGCAGTACTTC.

The chain uses TRBV28 and TRBJ1-5; 7 bases agree with TRBD1. The germline V gene encodes CDR1 MDHEN and CDR2 SYDVKM. With 4 bases clipped from V and 6 bases from J, the junction kept 12 bases outside the gene matches. The CDR3 contains 16 residues. The CDR3 sequence: CASSSNLQGRSQPQHF. Here the CDR3 DNA reads TGTGCCAGCAGTTCGAATCTACAGGGGAGGAGTCAGCCCCAGCATTTT.

V and J are TRBV2 and TRBJ2-1; 8 bases are a match to TRBD2. In germline, CDR1 is SNHLY, CDR2 FYNNEI. Unmatched junction bases numbered 4, after V lost 5 bases and J lost 1 base. The CDR3 is made up of 15 amino acids. This chain's CDR3 is CASSNRGGSYNEQFF. CDR3 nucleotides: TGTGCCAGCAGTAACCGCGGGGGGTCCTACAATGAGCAGTTCTTC.

This clone was detected once. The chain recombines TRBV5-6 with TRBJ1-6; D gene uncertain. This CDR3 region has 14 residues. The germline CDR1 and CDR2 sequences are SGHDT and YYEEEE. Trimming took 4 bases from V and 7 from J, leaving 12 bases between them. The CDR3 coding sequence is TGTGCCAGCAGCAGAACCCGGGGAAATTCACCCCTCCACTTT. This gives the protein CASSRTRGNSPLHF.

The rearrangement joins TRBV19 to TRBJ1-4; 8 bases fit TRBD1. The V gene's germline CDR1 is LNHDA and CDR2 SQIVND (reference sequence). The ends lost 9 bases at V and 6 bases at J; junction bases unmatched: 6. The CDR3 length is 13 residues. In DNA, the CDR3 is TGTGCCAGCAGGGGGCAAGCCCATGAAAAACTGTTTTTT. This gives the protein CASRGQAHEKLFF.

The V call is TRBV5-4, the J call TRBJ1-1; D is possibly TRBD1 (5 bases). The CDR3 extends over 16 amino acids. The germline gives CDR1 SGHNT, CDR2 YYREEE (reference sequence). V was trimmed by 0 bases and J by 2 bases, leaving 14 bases between them. CDR3 residues: CASSLGGLRPNTEAFF. The CDR3 DNA follows: TGTGCCAGCAGCTTGGGGGGCCTCCGTCCAAACACTGAAGCTTTCTTT.

V is TRBV2 and J is TRBJ1-2, with 7 bases that match TRBD1. J lost 5 bases, V lost 0 bases, and 3 bases had no gene match. Germline-derived CDR1 and CDR2 are SNHLY and FYNNEI. The CDR3 loop spans 14 amino acids. The CDR3 loop is CASSEAQTGYGYTF. The CDR3 DNA is TGTGCCAGCAGTGAAGCCCAGACAGGGTATGGCTACACCTTC.

The genes are TRBV7-2 and TRBJ2-7; 7 nucleotides align to TRBD2. The CDR3 spans 14 residues. Trimming cost V 5 bases and J 4 bases; bases outside gene matches: 8. Per germline, CDR1 SGHTA and CDR2 FQGNSA. The DNA of the CDR3 is TGTGCCAGCAGCCCCAGACTAGCCTGGTACGAGCAGTACTTC. It codes for CASSPRLAWYEQYF.

The J gene is TRBJ2-1, the V gene TRBV7-9, with 10 bases lining up with TRBD2. After removal of 0 bases from V and 7 bases from J, the junction contained 6 bases not matched to a gene. CDR1 SEHNR and CDR2 FQNEAQ come from the germline V gene (reference sequence). There are 16 residues in the CDR3. The CDR3 DNA reads TGTGCCAGCAGCTTAGCGCTAAGCGGGGGGGCAAATGAGCAGTTCTTC. Protein: CASSLALSGGANEQFF.

The gene calls are TRBV19 and TRBJ2-3; 7 nucleotides match TRBD1. This CDR3 comprises 15 residues. Germline loops: CDR1 LNHDA, CDR2 SQIVND (reference sequence). V was clipped by 7 bases and J by 3 bases; unmatched bases: 10. DNA of the CDR3: TGTGCCAGTACTCGAAGGGGGCAGGGGACAGATACGCAGTATTTT. Protein product: CASTRRGQGTDTQYF.

The chain carries TRBV5-1 and TRBJ1-2; D is ambiguous. V lost 1 base and J lost 8, with 15 bases in between. CDR3 size: 14 residues. CDR1 and CDR2 from the germline V gene are SGHRS and YFSETQ. CDR3 loop: CASSLMDLTGGYTF. Written as DNA, the CDR3 is TGCGCCAGCAGCTTGATGGACTTAACCGGAGGCTACACCTTC.

This clone was recorded once. This chain uses TRBV5-5 with TRBJ1-5; D unclear. With 4 bases removed from V and 0 bases from J, the gap between germline ends came to 11 bases. Germline V gene data show CDR1 as SGHKS and CDR2 as YYEKEE (reference sequence). CDR3 length: 15 amino acids. CDR3 nucleotides: TGTGCCAGCAGCCCCGAGGGCTATAGCAATCAGCCCCAGCATTTT. This gives the protein CASSPEGYSNQPQHF.

The rearrangement uses TRBV18 and TRBJ1-3; the match to TRBD1 covers 8 bases. CDR1 and CDR2 from the germline V gene are KGHSH and LQKENI. This CDR3 comprises 18 residues. V lost 2 bases and J lost 2; bases outside the gene matches: 11. The CDR3 sequence: CASSPFGRPQGAGNTIYF. CDR3 in DNA: TGTGCCAGCTCACCATTTGGCCGACCACAGGGGGCTGGAAACACCATATATTTT.

CDR3 nucleotide sequence: TGTGCCAGCACCCCCCCCGGAGGCGGCTACACCTTC. Translating it yields CASTPPGGGYTF. The V and J genes are TRBV6-5 and TRBJ1-2; D gene ambiguous. Between the trimmed V and J ends, which lost 7 bases and 8 bases, there was a span of 14 bases. This CDR3 spans 12 amino acids. CDR1 MNHEY and CDR2 SVGAGI come from the germline V gene.

The rearrangement joins TRBV15 to TRBJ2-5; D may be TRBD1 (5 bases). CDR3 size: 15 residues. V lost 7 bases to trimming and J lost 4 bases, with 19 bases between them. Germline CDR1 LNHNV, CDR2 YYDKDF (reference sequence). The CDR3 region has the DNA TGTGCCACCACCGGTGGGAAAGCAGGGCCAGAGACCCAGTACTTC. Amino acids: CATTGGKAGPETQYF.

The chain uses TRBV18 and TRBJ1-1; D is perhaps TRBD1 (6 bases). CDR1 and CDR2 (germline): KGHSH, LQKENI. This CDR3 region has 17 residues. V was cut by 3 bases and J by 0 bases, with 17 bases left in between. The CDR3, as DNA: TGTGCCAGCTCACCCCTAACAGGGAATTTATTGAACACTGAAGCTTTCTTT. Encoded protein: CASSPLTGNLLNTEAFF.

This sequence joins TRBV9 and TRBJ2-3; 9 nucleotides match TRBD2. Germline CDR1 and CDR2: SGDLS and YYNGEE. J gave up 8 bases and V 0 bases, and 16 bases lay outside the gene matches. The CDR3 is made up of 18 amino acids. DNA of the CDR3: TGTGCCAGCAGCGTAGCTACCCAGCGGGAGGCCGGGGGGGTTACGCAGTATTTT. Protein sequence: CASSVATQREAGGVTQYF.

This chain links TRBV5-1 with TRBJ1-1, with 12 bases lining up with TRBD1. V dropped 4 bases and J dropped 4; count of bases not matched to a gene: 17. The CDR3 spans 19 residues. CDR1 SGHRS and CDR2 YFSETQ come from the germline V gene. The CDR3, as DNA: TGCGCCAGCAGCCCATACCTCATTTCCGGGACAGGGGGCCCCACTGAAGCTTTCTTT. Its protein product is CASSPYLISGTGGPTEAFF.